The clone carrying this T cell receptor beta chain came up many times. This sample was taken from a study of Graves' ophthalmopathy and Graves' hyperthyroidism. CDR3 length: 14 residues. The germline V and J ends were trimmed by 3 bases and 6 bases, with 11 bases remaining between them. Germline-derived CDR1 and CDR2 are KGHDR and SFDVKD. RNA served as the template for amplifying TCR beta CDR3 regions. An initial RT-PCR round employing HTBI primers preceded a second-round multiplex PCR. From the multiplex PCR reads, TCRdb called clonotypes with MiXCR, one entry per CDR3 protein. The table records approximately 330,000 distinct CDR3 sequences, roughly 15% of them present only once.

The sequence derives from an adult man with Graves' ophthalmopathy. V gene TRBV24-1 combines with J gene TRBJ1-5; D remains unclear. Sequencing was performed on peripheral blood. CDR3 region: CATSDTGYSQPQHF. DNA of the CDR3: TGTGCCACCAGTGATACTGGGTACAGTCAGCCCCAGCATTTT.